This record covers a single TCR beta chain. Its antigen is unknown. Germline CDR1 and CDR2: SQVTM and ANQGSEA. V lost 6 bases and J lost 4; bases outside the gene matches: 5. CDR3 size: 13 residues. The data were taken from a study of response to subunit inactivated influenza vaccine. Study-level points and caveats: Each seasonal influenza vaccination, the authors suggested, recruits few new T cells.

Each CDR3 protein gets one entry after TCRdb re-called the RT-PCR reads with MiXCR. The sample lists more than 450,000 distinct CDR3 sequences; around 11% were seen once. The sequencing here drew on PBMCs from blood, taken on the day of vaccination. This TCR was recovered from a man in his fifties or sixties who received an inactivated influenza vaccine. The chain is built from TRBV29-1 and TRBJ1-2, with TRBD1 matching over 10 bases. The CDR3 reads CSVGQGVGYGYTF. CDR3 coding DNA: TGCAGCGTAGGACAGGGGGTCGGCTATGGCTACACCTTC. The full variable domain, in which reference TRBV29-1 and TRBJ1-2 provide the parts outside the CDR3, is SAVISQKPSRDICQRGTSLTIQCQVDSQVTMMFWYRQQPGQSLTLIATANQGSEATYESGFVIDKFPISRPNLTFSTLTVSNMSPEDSSIYLCSVGQGVGYGYTFGSGTRLTVV.